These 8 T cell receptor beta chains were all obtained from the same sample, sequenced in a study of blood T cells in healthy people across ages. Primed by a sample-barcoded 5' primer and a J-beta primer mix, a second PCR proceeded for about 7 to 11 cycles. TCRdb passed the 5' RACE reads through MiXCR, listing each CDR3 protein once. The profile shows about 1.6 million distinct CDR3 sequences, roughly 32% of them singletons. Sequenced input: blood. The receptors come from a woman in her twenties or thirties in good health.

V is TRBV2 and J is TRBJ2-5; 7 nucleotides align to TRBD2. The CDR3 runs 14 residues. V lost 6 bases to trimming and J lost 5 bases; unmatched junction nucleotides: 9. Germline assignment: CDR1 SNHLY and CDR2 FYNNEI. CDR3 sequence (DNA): TGTGCCAGCAGGGAATTTGGGACTACCGAGACCCAGTACTTC. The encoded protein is CASREFGTTETQYF. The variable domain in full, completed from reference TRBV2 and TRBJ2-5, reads EPEVTQTPSHQVTQMGQEVILRCVPISNHLYFYWYRQILGQKVEFLVSFYNNEISEKSEIFDDQFSVERPDGSNFTLKIRSTKLEDSAMYFCASREFGTTETQYFGPGTRLLVL.

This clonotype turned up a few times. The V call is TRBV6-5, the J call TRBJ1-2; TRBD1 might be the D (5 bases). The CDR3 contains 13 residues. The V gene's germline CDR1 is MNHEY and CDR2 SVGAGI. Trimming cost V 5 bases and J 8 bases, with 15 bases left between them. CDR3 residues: CASSRGTAHGYTF. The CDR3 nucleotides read TGTGCCAGCAGTCGAGGGACGGCGCACGGCTACACCTTC.

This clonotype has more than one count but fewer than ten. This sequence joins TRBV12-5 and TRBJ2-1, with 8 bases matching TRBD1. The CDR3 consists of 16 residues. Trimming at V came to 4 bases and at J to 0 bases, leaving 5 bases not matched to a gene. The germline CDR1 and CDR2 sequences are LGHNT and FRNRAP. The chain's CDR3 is CASGSWTGSSYNEQFF. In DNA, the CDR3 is TGTGCTAGTGGTTCCTGGACAGGGAGCTCCTACAATGAGCAGTTCTTC.

CDR3 loop: CASSGTWAGANVLTF. CDR3 DNA sequence: TGTGCCAGCAGTGGCACGTGGGCTGGGGCCAACGTCCTGACTTTC. The V gene is TRBV28, the J gene TRBJ2-6; D unclear. The V end lost 5 bases, the J end lost 2 bases, and 10 bases lay between the germline ends. This CDR3 region has 15 residues. The germline gives CDR1 MDHEN, CDR2 SYDVKM.

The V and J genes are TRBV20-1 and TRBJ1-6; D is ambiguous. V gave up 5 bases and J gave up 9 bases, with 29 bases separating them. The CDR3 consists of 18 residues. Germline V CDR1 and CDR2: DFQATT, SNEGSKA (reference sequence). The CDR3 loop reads CSAPLGRRYREESSPLHF. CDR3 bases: TGCAGTGCTCCCCTCGGACGGAGGTATAGGGAAGAAAGTTCACCCCTCCACTTT.

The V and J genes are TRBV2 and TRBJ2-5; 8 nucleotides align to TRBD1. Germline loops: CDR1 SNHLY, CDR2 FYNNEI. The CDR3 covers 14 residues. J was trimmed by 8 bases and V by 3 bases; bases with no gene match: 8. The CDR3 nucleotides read TGTGCCAGCAGTGAGGGGGCAGGGGGCTTTACCCAGTACTTC. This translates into CASSEGAGGFTQYF.

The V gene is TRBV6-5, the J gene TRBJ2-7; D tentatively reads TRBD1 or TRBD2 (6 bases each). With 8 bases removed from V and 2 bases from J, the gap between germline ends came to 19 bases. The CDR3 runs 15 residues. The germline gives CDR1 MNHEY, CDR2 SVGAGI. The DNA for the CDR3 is TGTGCCAGCCCCCGGGGGCTAAAGGGGACCTACGAGCAGTACTTC. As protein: CASPRGLKGTYEQYF.

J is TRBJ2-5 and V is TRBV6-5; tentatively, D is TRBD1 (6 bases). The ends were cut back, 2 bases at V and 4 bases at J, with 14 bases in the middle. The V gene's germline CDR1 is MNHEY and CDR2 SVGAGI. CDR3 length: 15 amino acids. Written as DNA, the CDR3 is TGTGCCAGCAGTTACGGGGGCACCGTTGTAGAGACCCAGTACTTC. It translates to CASSYGGTVVETQYF.